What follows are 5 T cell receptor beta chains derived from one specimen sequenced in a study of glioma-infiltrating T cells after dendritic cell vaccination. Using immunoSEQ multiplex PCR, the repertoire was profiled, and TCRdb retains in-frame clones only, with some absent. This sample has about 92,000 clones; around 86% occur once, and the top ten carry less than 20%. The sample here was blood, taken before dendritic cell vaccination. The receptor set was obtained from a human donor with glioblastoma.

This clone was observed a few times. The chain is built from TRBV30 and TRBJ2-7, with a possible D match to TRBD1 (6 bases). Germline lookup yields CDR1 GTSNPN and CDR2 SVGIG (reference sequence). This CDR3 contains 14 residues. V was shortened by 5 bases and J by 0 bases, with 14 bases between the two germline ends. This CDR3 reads CAWARDNYSYEQYF. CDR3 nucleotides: TGTGCCTGGGCCCGGGACAACTACTCCTACGAGCAGTACTTC.

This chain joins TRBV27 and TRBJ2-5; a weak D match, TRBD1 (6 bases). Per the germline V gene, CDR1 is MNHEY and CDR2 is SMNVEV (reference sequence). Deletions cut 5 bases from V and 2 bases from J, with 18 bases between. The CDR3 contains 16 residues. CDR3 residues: CASSITTGNRQETQYF. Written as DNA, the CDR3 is TGTGCCAGCAGTATAACGACAGGAAATAGACAAGAGACCCAGTACTTC.

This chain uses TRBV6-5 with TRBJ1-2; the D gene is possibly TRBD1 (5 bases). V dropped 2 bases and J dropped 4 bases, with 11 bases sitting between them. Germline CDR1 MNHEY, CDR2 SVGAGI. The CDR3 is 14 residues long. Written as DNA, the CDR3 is TGTGCCAGCAGTTACGGGGGGGTATCCTATGGCTACACCTTC. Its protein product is CASSYGGVSYGYTF.

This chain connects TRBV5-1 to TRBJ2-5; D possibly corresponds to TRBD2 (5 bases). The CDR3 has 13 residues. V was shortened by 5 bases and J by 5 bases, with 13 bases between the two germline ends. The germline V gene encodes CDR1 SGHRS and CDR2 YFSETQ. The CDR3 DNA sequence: TGCGCCAGCAGTCGACTAATGTTGGAGACCCAGTACTTC. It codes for CASSRLMLETQYF.

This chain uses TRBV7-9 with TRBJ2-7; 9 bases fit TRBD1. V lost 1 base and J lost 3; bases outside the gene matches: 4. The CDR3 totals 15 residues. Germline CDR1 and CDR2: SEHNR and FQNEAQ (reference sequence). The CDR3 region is CASSLGQGVIYEQYF. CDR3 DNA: TGTGCCAGCAGCTTAGGACAGGGGGTTATCTACGAGCAGTACTTC.